A selection of T cell receptor beta chains follows, all from one sample in a study of blood T cell repertoires in COVID-19. The method was immunoSEQ multiplex PCR; TCRdb's version includes in-frame clones alone and lacks a portion of them. The sample has approximately 210,000 clones, approximately 81% seen once. The material sequenced was peripheral blood. The receptor source for this set is a man between 25 and 39 years old with active or convalescent COVID-19. Both conserved end residues are part of each CDR3. The order of the fields is D gene, J gene, clone size, V gene, CDR3 protein, CDR3 DNA. A D gene is named only where the DNA matches it firmly. Part of the rows lack a size; the others show once, few, many or a class for expanded clones.

-,TRBJ1-1,-,TRBV5-5,CASSLESGLNTEAFF,TGTGCCAGCAGCTTGGAATCAGGTTTGAACACTGAAGCTTTCTTT
TRBD2,TRBJ2-1,-,TRBV28,CASSQGLAGGQFF,TGTGCCAGCAGCCAAGGACTAGCGGGAGGCCAGTTCTTC
TRBD2,TRBJ2-1,-,TRBV11-2,CASSLLAGGPHEQFF,TGTGCCAGCAGTCTTCTAGCGGGAGGGCCCCATGAGCAGTTCTTC
TRBD1,TRBJ2-2,-,TRBV3-1/TRBV3-2,CASTGTGKTGELFF,TGTGCCAGCACCGGGACAGGGAAAACCGGGGAGCTGTTTTTT
-,TRBJ2-3,-,TRBV24-1,CATRGDSTDTQYF,TGTGCCACCAGGGGGGACTCAACAGATACGCAGTATTTT
-,TRBJ1-2,-,TRBV10-3,CAIMEAPGDNGYTF,TGTGCCATCATGGAGGCACCGGGGGATAATGGCTACACCTTC
-,TRBJ2-5,-,TRBV7-2,CASSLAAKTQYF,TGTGCCAGCAGCTTAGCCGCGAAGACCCAGTACTTC
TRBD1,TRBJ1-1,once,TRBV18,CASSRGQGNTEAFF,TGTGCCAGCTCCCGGGGACAGGGAAACACTGAAGCTTTCTTT
TRBD1,TRBJ1-5,-,TRBV18,CASSPSQGALQPQHF,TGTGCCAGCTCACCGTCGCAGGGGGCCCTTCAGCCCCAGCATTTT
-,TRBJ2-3,-,TRBV7-2,CASSPGRDTQYF,TGTGCCAGCAGCCCAGGGCGAGATACGCAGTATTTT
-,TRBJ1-1,-,TRBV6-6,CASSPPAEGSTEAFF,TGTGCCAGCAGCCCCCCGGCGGAGGGCAGCACTGAAGCTTTCTTT
TRBD2,TRBJ2-7,-,TRBV19,CASSIGGGTISYEQYF,TGTGCCAGTAGTATCGGGGGGGGAACCATCTCCTACGAGCAGTACTTC
TRBD1,TRBJ1-1,-,TRBV27,CAGAVGQGFRMNTEAFF,TGTGCCGGGGCGGTGGGACAGGGGTTTAGGATGAACACTGAAGCTTTCTTT
-,TRBJ1-5,-,TRBV4-1,CASSKGGGNQPQHF,TGCGCCAGCAGCAAAGGGGGGGGCAATCAGCCCCAGCATTTT
-,TRBJ1-1,few,TRBV19,CASSGAGKNTEAFF,TGTGCCAGTAGTGGCGCCGGGAAAAACACTGAAGCTTTCTTT
TRBD1,TRBJ2-7,-,TRBV6-5,CASSYSRDRGFDEQYF,TGTGCCAGCAGTTACTCCCGGGACAGGGGGTTCGACGAGCAGTACTTC
TRBD2,TRBJ2-1,-,TRBV11-2,CASRRTVERESNEQFF,TGTGCCAGCAGGAGAACGGTGGAGCGGGAGAGCAATGAGCAGTTCTTC
-,TRBJ1-5,-,TRBV19,CASKAGKSNQPQHF,TGTGCCAGTAAGGCAGGGAAGAGCAATCAGCCCCAGCATTTT
TRBD1,TRBJ1-5,-,TRBV28,CASSQPGQGINQPQHF,TGTGCCAGCAGTCAACCGGGACAGGGGATAAATCAGCCCCAACATTTT
-,TRBJ1-3,-,TRBV6-5,CASSTSSGNTIYF,TGTGCCAGCAGTACAAGCTCTGGAAACACCATATATTTT
TRBD2,TRBJ2-3,-,TRBV7-2,CASSPLTSPWGTDTQYF,TGTGCCAGCAGCCCCCTGACTAGCCCGTGGGGCACAGATACGCAGTATTTT
-,TRBJ1-5,-,TRBV11-2,CATRAGQPQHF,TGTGCCACCAGGGCGGGTCAGCCCCAGCATTTT
-,TRBJ1-4,-,TRBV5-1,CASSSASHATNEKLFF,TGCGCCAGCAGCTCCGCGAGCCATGCAACTAATGAAAAACTGTTTTTT
-,TRBJ2-7,-,TRBV10-2,CASTQNPPYEQYF,TGCGCCAGCACCCAGAACCCACCCTACGAGCAGTACTTC
TRBD1,TRBJ2-7,-,TRBV27,CASRGQGGYEQYF,TGTGCCAGCAGGGGACAGGGTGGCTACGAGCAGTACTTC
-,TRBJ1-3,-,TRBV10-3,CAISDGSSRGNTIYF,TGTGCCATCAGTGACGGGTCTTCCCGTGGAAACACCATATATTTT
TRBD2,TRBJ2-7,-,TRBV2,CATRLAGVYEQYF,TGTGCCACCCGACTAGCGGGGGTCTACGAGCAGTACTTC
TRBD2,TRBJ2-7,-,TRBV6-1,CASSAAGGGYEQYF,TGTGCCAGCAGTGCAGCGGGAGGGGGCTACGAGCAGTACTTC
-,TRBJ2-1,-,TRBV19,CASSGRVDDEQFF,TGTGCCAGTAGTGGGCGGGTTGACGATGAGCAGTTCTTC
-,TRBJ1-1,-,TRBV19,CASNAGGFTEAFF,TGTGCCAGTAACGCGGGGGGCTTCACTGAAGCTTTCTTT
-,TRBJ2-3,-,TRBV3-1/TRBV3-2,CASSQGLGVTDTQYF,TGTGCCAGCAGCCAAGGGCTAGGGGTCACAGATACGCAGTATTTT
-,TRBJ2-1,-,TRBV15,CATSRDLSFEQFF,TGTGCCACCAGCAGAGATTTGAGCTTTGAGCAGTTCTTC
TRBD1,TRBJ1-6,few,TRBV7-9,CASTNSAGTGSYNSPLHF,TGTGCCAGCACCAATTCGGCCGGGACAGGTTCCTATAATTCACCCCTCCACTTT
TRBD2,TRBJ2-7,-,TRBV27,CASSLSGTTSGFYEQYF,TGTGCCAGCAGTTTATCGGGGACTACCTCGGGATTCTACGAGCAGTACTTC
TRBD2,TRBJ2-7,-,TRBV6-1,CASSETALREYYEQYF,TGTGCCAGCAGTGAAACCGCTCTGCGGGAGTACTACGAGCAGTACTTC
TRBD1,TRBJ2-2,-,TRBV25-1,CASSEFEGARYTGELFF,TGTGCCAGCAGTGAATTTGAGGGGGCGCGGTACACCGGGGAGCTGTTTTTT
-,TRBJ1-5,few,TRBV15,CATSSQYGQINQPQHF,TGTGCCACCAGCAGCCAATACGGACAGATCAATCAGCCCCAGCATTTT
TRBD1,TRBJ1-5,-,TRBV9,CASSVGTGNQPQHF,TGTGCCAGCAGCGTGGGGACAGGGAATCAGCCCCAGCATTTT
-,TRBJ2-7,once,TRBV6-6,CASSPGDLEQYF,TGTGCCAGCAGTCCCGGGGATCTCGAGCAGTACTTC
TRBD1,TRBJ1-5,-,TRBV5-5,CASQQTTGHSNQPQHF,TGTGCCAGCCAACAAACGACAGGGCATAGCAATCAGCCCCAGCATTTT
TRBD2,TRBJ2-5,-,TRBV28,CASSLAGQQETQYF,TGTGCCAGCAGTCTAGCGGGACAGCAAGAGACCCAGTACTTC
-,TRBJ2-5,-,TRBV5-1,CASSPQGPQETQYF,TGCGCCAGCAGCCCACAGGGACCCCAAGAGACCCAGTACTTC
-,TRBJ1-2,-,TRBV6-2/TRBV6-3,CASSYVGDYGYTF,TGTGCCAGCAGTTACGTAGGAGACTATGGCTACACCTTC
-,TRBJ2-1,-,TRBV7-2,CASSLVPVGAYNEQFF,TGTGCCAGCAGCTTAGTGCCGGTAGGGGCCTACAATGAGCAGTTCTTC
-,TRBJ2-1,-,TRBV7-6,CASSLRGHYNEQFF,TGTGCCAGCAGCTTAAGAGGGCATTACAATGAGCAGTTCTTC
-,TRBJ2-5,-,TRBV5-1,CASSLASAAGETQYF,TGCGCCAGCAGCTTGGCCTCTGCAGCGGGAGAGACCCAGTACTTC